This T cell receptor beta chain originates from a study of shared T cell receptors in the human thymus. Assay: immunoSEQ multiplex PCR; the TCRdb copy retains only in-frame clones and omits some. The profile shows approximately 760,000 clones, approximately 85% of them singletons. Germline-derived CDR1 and CDR2 are DFQATT and SNEGSKA (reference sequence). This CDR3 region has 10 residues. V gave up 1 base and J gave up 14 bases, with 6 bases separating them. In addition, the sample was reused for a study of human thymus T cells. That work contributes: Surgeons resected thymus tissue during corrective heart surgery. Repertoires sampled from thymus and blood appeared biased in V and J gene usage. Unrelated individuals had highly overlapping thymic repertoires, as reported in related research.

This TCR came from a girl in the first two years of life with a congenital heart defect. Source material: thymocytes. The rearrangement links TRBV20-1 to TRBJ1-6; D perhaps matches TRBD1 (5 bases). The CDR3 loop reads CSARVGALHF. CDR3 bases: TGCAGTGCTAGAGTAGGGGCCCTCCACTTT.